One and the same sample provided the 26 T cell receptor beta chains below, sequenced in a study of T cell changes during pregnancy in multiple sclerosis. Here immunoSEQ multiplex PCR was the method, and the copy in TCRdb shows in-frame clones only, minus some. Here the sample spans tens of thousands of clones, roughly 90% being singletons. The source was CD8+ T cells from peripheral blood mononuclear cells, collected before pregnancy. These receptors came from a female donor with multiple sclerosis, enrolled in a pregnancy study.

The rearrangement joins TRBV7-8 to TRBJ2-7; 8 bases map to TRBD1. This CDR3 comprises 14 residues. Germline CDR1 reads SGHVS; CDR2 reads FQNEAQ. The V segment lost 5 bases and the J segment 4 bases; nucleotides outside the gene matches: 7. CDR3 sequence (DNA): TGTGCCAGCAGCCGGGACAGGAGAGGATACGAGCAGTACTTC. Translation: CASSRDRRGYEQYF.

The chain links TRBV11-2 to TRBJ2-1; TRBD2 aligns across 8 bases. Germline V gene lookup returns CDR1 SGHAT and CDR2 FQNNGV. V was clipped by 3 bases and J by 9 bases; unmatched bases: 4. The CDR3 has 13 residues. CDR3 nucleotides: TGTGCCAGCAGCTTCTCGGGGGGGCGTGAGCAGTTCTTC. It translates to CASSFSGGREQFF.

This chain links TRBV4-3 with TRBJ1-1; 8 nucleotides match TRBD1. The junction had 10 bases not matched to a gene; V was cut back by 3 bases and J by 4 bases. The CDR3 covers 16 residues. CDR1 is LGHNA, CDR2 YSLEER, per germline. This CDR3 reads CASSQGTGWGGTEAFF. CDR3 DNA: TGCGCCAGCAGCCAGGGGACAGGTTGGGGGGGCACTGAAGCTTTCTTT.

This clone was observed a single time. The rearrangement links TRBV5-6 to TRBJ2-7; a weak D match, TRBD1 (5 bases). This CDR3 comprises 12 residues. The germline V gene encodes CDR1 SGHDT and CDR2 YYEEEE. Trimming cost V 3 bases and J 6 bases, with 10 bases left between them. As DNA, the CDR3 is TGTGCCAGCAGCTGGGGTAGGGGCGAGCAGTACTTC. Translated: CASSWGRGEQYF. Based on the CDR3 plus reference TRBV5-6 and TRBJ2-7, the full variable domain is DAGVTQSPTHLIKTRGQQVTLRCSPKSGHDTVSWYQQALGQGPQFIFQYYEEEERQRGNFPDRFSGHQFPNYSSELNVNALLLGDSALYLCASSWGRGEQYFGPGTRLTVT.

The genes are TRBV27 and TRBJ1-1; TRBD1 might be the D (6 bases). CDR3 length: 13 residues. The germline CDR1 and CDR2 sequences are MNHEY and SMNVEV (reference sequence). The V gene lost 8 bases and the J gene lost 2 bases, with 12 bases spanning the gap. CDR3 sequence reads: CASAIQGNTEAFF. Written as DNA, the CDR3 is TGTGCCAGCGCCATACAGGGAAACACTGAAGCTTTCTTT.

The chain links TRBV7-2 to TRBJ1-1, with a weak D call TRBD1 (6 bases). Per germline, CDR1 SGHTA and CDR2 FQGNSA. The CDR3 runs 14 residues. The ends were cut back, 5 bases at V and 5 bases at J, with 15 bases in the middle. The CDR3 DNA follows: TGTGCCAGCAGCCCCGGGACACCTGTTACTGAAGCTTTCTTT. It is translated as CASSPGTPVTEAFF.

The CDR3 is CALRAGGQETQYF. The CDR3 DNA follows: TGTGCCCTACGAGCGGGGGGACAAGAGACCCAGTACTTC. The V call is TRBV7-9, the J call TRBJ2-5, with TRBD2 identical over 9 bases. The ends lost 11 bases at V and 2 bases at J; junction bases unmatched: 6. Germline values: CDR1 SEHNR, CDR2 FQNEAQ (reference sequence). This CDR3 contains 13 residues.

The chain joins TRBV4-3 to TRBJ1-4, with unresolved D. V was shortened by 0 bases and J by 0 bases, with 11 bases between the two germline ends. The CDR3 totals 17 residues. CDR1 and CDR2 (germline): LGHNA, YSLEER. Written as DNA, the CDR3 is TGCGCCAGCAGCCAAGATTCGGAGATTGCAACTAATGAAAAACTGTTTTTT. The encoded protein is CASSQDSEIATNEKLFF.

This clone was found once. The chain recombines TRBV5-6 with TRBJ2-7; possible D gene TRBD1, 5 bases. V was clipped by 6 bases and J by 0 bases, with 13 bases between them. CDR1 is SGHDT, CDR2 YYEEEE, per germline. This CDR3 region has 14 residues. The CDR3 loop reads CASTKQVFSYEQYF. The CDR3 bases are TGTGCCAGCACCAAACAGGTATTCTCCTACGAGCAGTACTTC.

The chain carries TRBV5-6 and TRBJ2-3, with a possible D match to TRBD1 (6 bases). V lost 0 bases and J 4 bases, leaving 12 bases between the germline ends. The CDR3 spans 15 residues. Per germline, CDR1 SGHDT and CDR2 YYEEEE. CDR3 region: CASSLVDRGADTQYF. The CDR3 nucleotides read TGTGCCAGCAGCTTGGTGGACAGAGGGGCAGATACGCAGTATTTT.

There are many counts of this clone. The sample has other DNA sequences that encode this CDR3 too. This chain connects TRBV6-5 to TRBJ2-7; D is undetermined. Trimming took 2 bases from V and 4 from J, leaving 6 bases between them. The CDR3 extends over 12 amino acids. The germline gives CDR1 MNHEY, CDR2 SVGAGI. Written as DNA, the CDR3 is TGTGCCAGCAGTTACACCGGGTACGAGCAGTACTTC. Its translation: CASSYTGYEQYF.

This clone appeared a single time. The rearrangement uses TRBV19 and TRBJ1-2; tentatively, D is TRBD1 (5 bases). This CDR3 comprises 12 residues. V lost 5 bases and J 6 bases, leaving 10 bases between the germline ends. CDR1 is LNHDA and CDR2 is SQIVND in the germline V gene (reference sequence). The CDR3 here is CASSWGADGYTF. In DNA, the CDR3 is TGTGCCAGTAGTTGGGGCGCGGATGGCTACACCTTC.

J is TRBJ1-1 and V is TRBV30, with D hard to call. The germline V gene encodes CDR1 GTSNPN and CDR2 SVGIG (reference sequence). The CDR3 spans 15 residues. Trimming removed 2 bases from V and 1 base from J, with 14 bases in between. As DNA, the CDR3 is TGTGCCTGGAGTAACGATCCCTTCAGGAACACTGAAGCTTTCTTT. This codes for CAWSNDPFRNTEAFF.

The chain links TRBV7-2 to TRBJ1-5, with D perhaps matching TRBD1 (5 bases). V lost 0 bases, J lost 1 base, and 10 bases lay in between. The CDR3 extends over 16 amino acids. Germline loops: CDR1 SGHTA, CDR2 FQGNSA. In DNA form, the CDR3 reads TGTGCCAGCAGCTTAGCGCTGGGGGGGAGCAATCAGCCCCAGCATTTT. Translating gives CASSLALGGSNQPQHF.

The V gene is TRBV9, the J gene TRBJ2-3; possibly TRBD2 for D (5 bases). The CDR3 sequence is 15 residues long. V was cut by 1 base and J by 5 bases, with 14 bases left in between. Looked up from germline, CDR1 is SGDLS and CDR2 is YYNGEE. As DNA, the CDR3 is TGTGCCAGCAGCGTAAGTGGGAGATATAGAGATACGCAGTATTTT. Translated: CASSVSGRYRDTQYF.

The J gene is TRBJ2-2, the V gene TRBV5-6, with D uncertain. The V gene lost 0 bases and the J gene lost 3 bases, with 6 bases spanning the gap. Germline CDR1 SGHDT, CDR2 YYEEEE. The CDR3 runs to 14 residues. CDR3 bases: TGTGCCAGCAGCTTGGGCCAGTACACCGGGGAGCTGTTTTTT. This codes for CASSLGQYTGELFF.

V usage is TRBV4-2 and J usage is TRBJ1-5; D is possibly TRBD1 (5 bases). The CDR3 extends over 14 amino acids. V shed 0 bases and J shed 4 bases, with 7 bases lying between them. Germline CDR1 is LGHNA and CDR2 is YNFKEQ. The CDR3 is CASSQEGGNQPQHF. In DNA form, the CDR3 reads TGTGCCAGCAGCCAAGAGGGGGGGAATCAGCCCCAGCATTTT.

The chain recombines TRBV29-1 with TRBJ2-5; 7 bases match TRBD2. CDR3 length: 11 residues. Germline V gene sequence: CDR1 SQVTM, CDR2 ANQGSEA. Losses at the gene ends were 7 bases for V and 7 bases for J; bases not matched to a gene: 6. The CDR3 loop reads CSEAWGGTQYF. The CDR3 bases are TGCAGCGAGGCTTGGGGGGGGACCCAGTACTTC.

Concerning this clone itself: Other DNA sequences in the same sample also yield this CDR3. This chain joins TRBV13 and TRBJ2-5; D not resolved. The V gene lost 0 bases and the J gene lost 2 bases, with 4 bases spanning the gap. This CDR3 is 13 amino acids long. The germline CDR1 and CDR2 sequences are PRHDT and FYEKMQ (reference sequence). The CDR3 nucleotides are TGTGCCAGCAGCTTAGGACAGCAAGAGACCCAGTACTTC. Amino acids: CASSLGQQETQYF.

This clone came up a few times. CDR3 DNA: TGTGCCAGCAGCCAAGATCTAGCGGGGGGGCCAGATACGCAGTATTTT. As protein: CASSQDLAGGPDTQYF. This chain joins TRBV4-2 and TRBJ2-3; TRBD2 matches 12 bases. This CDR3 comprises 16 residues. Trimming at V came to 0 bases and at J to 4 bases, leaving 2 bases not matched to a gene. Germline-derived CDR1 and CDR2 are LGHNA and YNFKEQ.

The rearrangement links TRBV4-3 to TRBJ2-7, with TRBD2 identical over 11 bases. From germline, CDR1 is LGHNA and CDR2 YSLEER. The CDR3 totals 15 residues. Trimming removed 3 bases from V and 3 bases from J; junction bases left unmatched: 4. The CDR3 loop reads CASSQATSGNYEQYF. The DNA for the CDR3 is TGCGCCAGCAGCCAGGCGACTAGCGGGAACTACGAGCAGTACTTC.

This rearrangement joins TRBV5-4 to TRBJ2-5, with D perhaps TRBD1 (5 bases). Germline V gene sequence: CDR1 SGHNT, CDR2 YYREEE (reference sequence). There are 13 residues in the CDR3. Trimming took 3 bases from V and 2 from J, leaving 8 bases between them. The CDR3 here is CASSWGIQETQYF. CDR3 bases: TGTGCCAGCAGCTGGGGCATTCAAGAGACCCAGTACTTC.

The chain uses TRBV2 and TRBJ2-7, with D hard to call. Germline V gene data show CDR1 as SNHLY and CDR2 as FYNNEI. The CDR3 has 15 residues. V lost 7 bases and J lost 3, with 19 bases in between. The CDR3: CASTSHGREDYEQYF. CDR3 in DNA: TGTGCCAGCACCTCCCATGGGCGCGAAGACTACGAGCAGTACTTC.

The gene calls are TRBV19 and TRBJ2-7, with 9 bases that match TRBD1. Germline V gene lookup returns CDR1 LNHDA and CDR2 SQIVND (reference sequence). CDR3 length equals 14 residues. The trim removed 4 bases at V and 2 bases at J, leaving 3 bases unmatched. The CDR3 DNA follows: TGTGCCAGTAGTACCGGACAGGGGACCTACGAGCAGTACTTC. It codes for CASSTGQGTYEQYF.

The chain has TRBV7-2 and TRBJ1-1, with D uncertain. CDR3 size: 15 residues. Deletions cut 4 bases from V and 1 base from J, with 13 bases between. The germline CDR1 and CDR2 sequences are SGHTA and FQGNSA. CDR3 in amino acids: CASSSDRRWNTEAFF. CDR3 DNA sequence: TGTGCCAGCAGCTCCGACCGGAGGTGGAACACTGAAGCTTTCTTT.

The chain combines TRBV7-9 with TRBJ1-2, with D maybe TRBD1 (6 bases). V was cut by 1 base and J by 4 bases, with 16 bases left in between. Germline V CDR1 and CDR2: SEHNR, FQNEAQ (reference sequence). The CDR3 length is 16 residues. The CDR3: CASSLGSGASGYGYTF. In DNA, the CDR3 is TGTGCCAGCAGCTTAGGATCAGGGGCGAGTGGCTATGGCTACACCTTC.